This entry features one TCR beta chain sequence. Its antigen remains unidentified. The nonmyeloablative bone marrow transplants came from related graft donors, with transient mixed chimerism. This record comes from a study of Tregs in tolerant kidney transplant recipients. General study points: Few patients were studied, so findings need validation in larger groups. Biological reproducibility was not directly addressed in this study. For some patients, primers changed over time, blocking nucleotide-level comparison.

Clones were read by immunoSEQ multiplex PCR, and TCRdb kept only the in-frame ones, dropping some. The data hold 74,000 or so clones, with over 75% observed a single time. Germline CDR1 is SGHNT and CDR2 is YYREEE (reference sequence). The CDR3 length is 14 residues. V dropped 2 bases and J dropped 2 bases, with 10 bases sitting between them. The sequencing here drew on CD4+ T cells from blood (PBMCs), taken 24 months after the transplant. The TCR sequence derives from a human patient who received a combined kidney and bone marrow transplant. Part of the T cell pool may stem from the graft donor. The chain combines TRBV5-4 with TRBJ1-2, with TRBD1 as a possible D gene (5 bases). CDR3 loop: CASSLNRINYGYTF. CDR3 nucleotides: TGTGCCAGCAGCTTAAACAGGATAAACTATGGCTACACCTTC. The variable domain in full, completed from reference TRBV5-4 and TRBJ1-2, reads ETGVTQSPTHLIKTRGQQVTLRCSSQSGHNTVSWYQQALGQGPQFIFQYYREEENGRGNFPPRFSGLQFPNYSSELNVNALELDDSALYLCASSLNRINYGYTFGSGTRLTVV.